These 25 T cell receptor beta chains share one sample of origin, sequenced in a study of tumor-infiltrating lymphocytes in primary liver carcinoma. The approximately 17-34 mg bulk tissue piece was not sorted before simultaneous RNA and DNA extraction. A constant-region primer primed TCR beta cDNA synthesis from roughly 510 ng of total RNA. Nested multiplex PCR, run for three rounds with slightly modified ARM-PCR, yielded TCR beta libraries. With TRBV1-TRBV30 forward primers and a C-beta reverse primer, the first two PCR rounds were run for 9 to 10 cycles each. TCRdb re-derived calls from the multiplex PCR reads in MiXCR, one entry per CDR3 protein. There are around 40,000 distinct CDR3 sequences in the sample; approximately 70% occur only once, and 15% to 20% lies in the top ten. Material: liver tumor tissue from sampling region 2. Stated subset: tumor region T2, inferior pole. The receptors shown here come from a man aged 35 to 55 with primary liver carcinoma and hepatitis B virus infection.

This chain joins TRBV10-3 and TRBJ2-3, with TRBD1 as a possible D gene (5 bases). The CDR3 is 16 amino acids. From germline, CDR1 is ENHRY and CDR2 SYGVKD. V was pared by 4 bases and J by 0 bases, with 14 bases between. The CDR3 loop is CAISAETETSTDTQYF. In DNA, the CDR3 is TGTGCCATCAGTGCCGAGACAGAGACTAGCACAGATACGCAGTATTTT.

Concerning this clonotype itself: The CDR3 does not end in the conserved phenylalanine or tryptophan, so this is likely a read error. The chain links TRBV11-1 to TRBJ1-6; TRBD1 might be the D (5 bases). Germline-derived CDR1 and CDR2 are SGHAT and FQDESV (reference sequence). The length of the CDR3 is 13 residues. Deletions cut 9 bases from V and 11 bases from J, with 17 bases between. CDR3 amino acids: CASSRTLVAPLHI. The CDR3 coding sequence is TGTGCCAGTAGCCGGACACTGGTTGCACCCCTCCACATT.

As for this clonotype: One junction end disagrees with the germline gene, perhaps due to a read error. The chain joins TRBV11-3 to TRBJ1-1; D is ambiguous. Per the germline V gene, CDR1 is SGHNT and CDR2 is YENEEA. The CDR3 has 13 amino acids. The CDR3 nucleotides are TGTGCCAGTAGCTTAGCAGTTAACACTGATGCTTCCTTT. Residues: CASSLAVNTDASF.

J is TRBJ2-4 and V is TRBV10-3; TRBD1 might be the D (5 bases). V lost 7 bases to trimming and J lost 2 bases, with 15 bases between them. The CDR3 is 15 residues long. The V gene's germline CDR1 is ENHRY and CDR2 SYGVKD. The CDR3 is CAINDSWKSKNIQYF. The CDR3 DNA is TGTGCCATCAATGACAGCTGGAAATCCAAAAACATTCAGTACTTC.

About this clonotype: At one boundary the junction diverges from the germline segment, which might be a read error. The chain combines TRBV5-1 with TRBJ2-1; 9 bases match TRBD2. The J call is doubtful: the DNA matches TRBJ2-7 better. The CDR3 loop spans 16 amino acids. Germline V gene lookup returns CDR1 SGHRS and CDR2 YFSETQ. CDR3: CASSFSGSGTYNEQYF. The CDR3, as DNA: TGTGCCAGCAGTTTTAGCGGGAGTGGCACCTACAATGAGCAGTACTTC.

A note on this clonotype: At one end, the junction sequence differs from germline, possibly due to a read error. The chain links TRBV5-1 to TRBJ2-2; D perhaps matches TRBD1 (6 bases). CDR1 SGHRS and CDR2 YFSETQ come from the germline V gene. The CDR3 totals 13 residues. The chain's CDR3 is CTSSARGDGELFF. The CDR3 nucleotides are TGCACCAGCAGCGCCAGGGGTGACGGGGAGCTGTTTTTT.

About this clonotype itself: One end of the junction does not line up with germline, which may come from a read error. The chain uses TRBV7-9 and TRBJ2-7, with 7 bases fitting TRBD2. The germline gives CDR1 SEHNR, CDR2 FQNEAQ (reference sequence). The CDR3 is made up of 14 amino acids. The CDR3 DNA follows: TGTGGCAGCGGACCCTCGGCGGGAGTGCGTGAACAGTACTTC. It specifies CGSGPSAGVREQYF.

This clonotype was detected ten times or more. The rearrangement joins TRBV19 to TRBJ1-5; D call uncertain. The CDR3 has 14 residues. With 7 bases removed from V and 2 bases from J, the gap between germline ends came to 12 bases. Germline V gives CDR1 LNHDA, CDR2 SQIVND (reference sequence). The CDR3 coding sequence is TGTGCCAGTACCCCAGGCTTCGGCAATCAGCCCCAGCATTTT. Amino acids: CASTPGFGNQPQHF.

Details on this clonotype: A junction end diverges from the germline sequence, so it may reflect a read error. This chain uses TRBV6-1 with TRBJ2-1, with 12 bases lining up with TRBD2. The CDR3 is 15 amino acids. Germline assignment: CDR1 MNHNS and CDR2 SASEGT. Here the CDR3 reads CSSSPRTSGIHEQFF. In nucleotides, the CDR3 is TGTTCCAGCAGCCCTCGGACTAGCGGGATTCATGAGCAGTTCTTC.

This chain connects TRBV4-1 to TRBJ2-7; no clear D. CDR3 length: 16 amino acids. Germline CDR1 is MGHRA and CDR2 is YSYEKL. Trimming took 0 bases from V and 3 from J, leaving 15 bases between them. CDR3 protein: CASSQDPDGWVYEQYF. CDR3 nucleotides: TGCGCCAGCAGCCAAGATCCCGACGGGTGGGTCTACGAGCAGTACTTC.

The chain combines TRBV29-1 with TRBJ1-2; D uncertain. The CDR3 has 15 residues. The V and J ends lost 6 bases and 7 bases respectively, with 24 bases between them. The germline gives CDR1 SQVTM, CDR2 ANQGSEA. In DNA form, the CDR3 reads TGCAGCGTGGCCCCCTTCCTACAGTGGGCTTTTGGCTACACCTTC. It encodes CSVAPFLQWAFGYTF. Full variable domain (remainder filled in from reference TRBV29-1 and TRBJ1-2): SAVISQKPSRDICQRGTSLTIQCQVDSQVTMMFWYRQQPGQSLTLIATANQGSEATYESGFVIDKFPISRPNLTFSTLTVSNMSPEDSSIYLCSVAPFLQWAFGYTFGSGTRLTVV.

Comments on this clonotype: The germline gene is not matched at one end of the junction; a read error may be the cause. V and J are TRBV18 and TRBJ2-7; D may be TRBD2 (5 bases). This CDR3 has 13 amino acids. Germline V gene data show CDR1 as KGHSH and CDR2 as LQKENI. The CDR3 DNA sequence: TGTGCCAGCTCACCAGCTGCCGACTACGAGCACTATTTC. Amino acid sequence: CASSPAADYEHYF.

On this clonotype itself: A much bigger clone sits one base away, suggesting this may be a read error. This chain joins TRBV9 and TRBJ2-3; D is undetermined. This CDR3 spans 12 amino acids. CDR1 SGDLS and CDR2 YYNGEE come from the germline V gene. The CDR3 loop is CDSSVETDTQYF. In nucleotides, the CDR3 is TGTGACAGCAGCGTAGAAACAGATACGCAGTATTTT.

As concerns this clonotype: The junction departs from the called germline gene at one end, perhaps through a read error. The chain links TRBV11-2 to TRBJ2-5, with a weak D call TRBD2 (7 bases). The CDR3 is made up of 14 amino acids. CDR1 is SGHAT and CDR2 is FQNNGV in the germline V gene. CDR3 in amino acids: CTSTSPWRGGTQYF. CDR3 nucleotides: TGTACCAGCACCAGCCCCTGGAGGGGGGGGACCCAGTACTTC.

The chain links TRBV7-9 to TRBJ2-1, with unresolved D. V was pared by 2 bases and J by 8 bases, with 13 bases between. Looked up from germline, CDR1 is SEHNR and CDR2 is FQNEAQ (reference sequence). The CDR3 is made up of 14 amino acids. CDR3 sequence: CASSLPPLFDEQFF. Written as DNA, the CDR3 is TGTGCCAGCAGCTTACCGCCACTTTTCGATGAGCAGTTCTTC.

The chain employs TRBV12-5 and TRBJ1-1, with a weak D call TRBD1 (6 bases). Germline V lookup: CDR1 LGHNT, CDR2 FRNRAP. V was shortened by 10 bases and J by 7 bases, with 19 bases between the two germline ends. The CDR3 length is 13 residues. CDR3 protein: CAIPGDMDNEAFF. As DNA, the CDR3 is TGTGCTATACCAGGGGACATGGACAATGAAGCTTTCTTT.

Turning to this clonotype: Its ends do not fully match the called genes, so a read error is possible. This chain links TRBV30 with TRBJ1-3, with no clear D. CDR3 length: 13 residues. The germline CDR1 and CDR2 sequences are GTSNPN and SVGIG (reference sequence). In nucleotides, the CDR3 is TGTGCCTGGTGTTATGATTCTGGAAACAGCATATATTTT. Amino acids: CAWCYDSGNSIYF.

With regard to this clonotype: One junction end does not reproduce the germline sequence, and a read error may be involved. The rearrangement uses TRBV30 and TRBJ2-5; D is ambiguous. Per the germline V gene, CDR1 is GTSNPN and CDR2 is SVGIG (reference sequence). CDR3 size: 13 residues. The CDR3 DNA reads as TGTGCCTGGAGAGGCGAAGTCCAAGAGACCCAGTATTTC. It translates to CAWRGEVQETQYF.

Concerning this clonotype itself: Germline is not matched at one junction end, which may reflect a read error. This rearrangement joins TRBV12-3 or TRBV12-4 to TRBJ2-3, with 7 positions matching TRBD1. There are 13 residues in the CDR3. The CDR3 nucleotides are TGTGCGAGCAGTTTAGGGGGCCGAGCTACGCAGTATTTT. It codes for CASSLGGRATQYF.

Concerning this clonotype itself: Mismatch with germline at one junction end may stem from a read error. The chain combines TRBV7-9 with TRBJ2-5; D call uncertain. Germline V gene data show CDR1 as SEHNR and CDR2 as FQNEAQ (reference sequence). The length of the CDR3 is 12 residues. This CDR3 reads CVSSLEGEIQYF. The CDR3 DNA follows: TGTGTCAGCAGCTTAGAAGGAGAGATCCAGTACTTC.

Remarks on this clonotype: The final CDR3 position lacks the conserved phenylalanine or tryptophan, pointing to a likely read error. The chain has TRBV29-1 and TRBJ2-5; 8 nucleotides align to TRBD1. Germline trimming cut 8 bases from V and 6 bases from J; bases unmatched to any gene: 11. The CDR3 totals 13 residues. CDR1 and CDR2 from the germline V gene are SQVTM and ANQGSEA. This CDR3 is CSSQGANSKTQYL. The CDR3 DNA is TGCAGCAGCCAGGGGGCGAATTCCAAGACCCAGTACTTA.

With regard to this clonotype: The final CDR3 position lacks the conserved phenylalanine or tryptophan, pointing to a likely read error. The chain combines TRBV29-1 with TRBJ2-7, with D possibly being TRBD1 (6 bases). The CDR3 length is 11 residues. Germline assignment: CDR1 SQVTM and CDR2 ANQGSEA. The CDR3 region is CSVRDTYEQYS. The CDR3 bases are TGCAGCGTACGGGACACCTATGAGCAGTACTCC.

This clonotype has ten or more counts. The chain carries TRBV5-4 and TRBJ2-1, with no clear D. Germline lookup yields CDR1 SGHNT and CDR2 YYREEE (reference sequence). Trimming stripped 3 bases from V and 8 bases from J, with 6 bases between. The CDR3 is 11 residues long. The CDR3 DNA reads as TGTGCCAGCAGCTGGCGCGATGAGCAGTTCTTC. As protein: CASSWRDEQFF.

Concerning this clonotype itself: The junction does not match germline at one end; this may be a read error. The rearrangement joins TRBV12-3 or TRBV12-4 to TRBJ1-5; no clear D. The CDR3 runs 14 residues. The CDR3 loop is CASSLGPGNQSQHF. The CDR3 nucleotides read TGTGCCAGCAGTTTAGGTCCGGGGAATCAGTCCCAGCATTTT.

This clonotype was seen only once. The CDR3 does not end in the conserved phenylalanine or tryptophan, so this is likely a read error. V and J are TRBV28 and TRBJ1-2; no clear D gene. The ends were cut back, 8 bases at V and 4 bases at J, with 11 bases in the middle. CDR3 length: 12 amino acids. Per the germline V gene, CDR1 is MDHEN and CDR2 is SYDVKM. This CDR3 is CASLGLTYGYTL. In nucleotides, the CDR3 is TGTGCCAGCTTAGGACTGACCTATGGCTACACCCTC.